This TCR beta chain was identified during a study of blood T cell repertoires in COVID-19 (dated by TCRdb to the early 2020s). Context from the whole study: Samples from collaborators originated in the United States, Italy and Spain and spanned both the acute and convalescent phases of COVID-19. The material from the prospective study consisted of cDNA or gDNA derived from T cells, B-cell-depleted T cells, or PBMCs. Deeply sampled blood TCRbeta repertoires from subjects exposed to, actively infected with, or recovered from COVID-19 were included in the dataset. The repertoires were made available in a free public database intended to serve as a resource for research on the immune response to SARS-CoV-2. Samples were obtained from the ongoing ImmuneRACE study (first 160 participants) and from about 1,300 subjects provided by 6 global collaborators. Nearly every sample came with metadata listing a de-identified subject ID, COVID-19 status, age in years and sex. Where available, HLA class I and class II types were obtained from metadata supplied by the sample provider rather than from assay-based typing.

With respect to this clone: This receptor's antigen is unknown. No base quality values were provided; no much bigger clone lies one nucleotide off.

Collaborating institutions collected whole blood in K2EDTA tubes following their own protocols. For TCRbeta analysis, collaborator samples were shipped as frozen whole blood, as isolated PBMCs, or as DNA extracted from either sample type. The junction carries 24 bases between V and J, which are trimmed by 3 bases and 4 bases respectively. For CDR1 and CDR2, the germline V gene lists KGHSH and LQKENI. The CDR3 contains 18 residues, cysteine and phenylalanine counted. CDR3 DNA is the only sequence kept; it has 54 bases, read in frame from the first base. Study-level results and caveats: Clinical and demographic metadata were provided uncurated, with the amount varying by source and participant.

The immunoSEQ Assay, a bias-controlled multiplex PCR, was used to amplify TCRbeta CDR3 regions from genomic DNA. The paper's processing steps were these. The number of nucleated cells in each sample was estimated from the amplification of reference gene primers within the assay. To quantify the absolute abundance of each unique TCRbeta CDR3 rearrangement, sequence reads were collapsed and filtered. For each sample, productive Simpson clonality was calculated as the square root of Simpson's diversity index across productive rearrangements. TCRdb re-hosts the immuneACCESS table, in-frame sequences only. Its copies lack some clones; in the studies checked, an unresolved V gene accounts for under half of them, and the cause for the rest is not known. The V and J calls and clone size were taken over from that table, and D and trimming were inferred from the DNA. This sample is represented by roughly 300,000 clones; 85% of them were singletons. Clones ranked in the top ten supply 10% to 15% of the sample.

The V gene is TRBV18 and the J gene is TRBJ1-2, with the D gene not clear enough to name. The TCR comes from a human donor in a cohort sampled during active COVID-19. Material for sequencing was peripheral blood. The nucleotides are TGTGCCAGCTCACCCGCCCCCCCCAACAAGAGGTCTATCTATGGCTACACCTTC. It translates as CASSPAPPNKRSIYGYTF.